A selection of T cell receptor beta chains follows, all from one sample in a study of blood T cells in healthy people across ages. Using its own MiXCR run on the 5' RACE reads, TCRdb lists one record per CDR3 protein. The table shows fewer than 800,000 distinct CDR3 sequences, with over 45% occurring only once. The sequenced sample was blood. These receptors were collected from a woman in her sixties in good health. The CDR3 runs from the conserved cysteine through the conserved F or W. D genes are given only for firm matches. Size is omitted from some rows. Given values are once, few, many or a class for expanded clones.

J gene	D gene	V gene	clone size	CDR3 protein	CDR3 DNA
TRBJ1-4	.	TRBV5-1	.	CASRGAGPANEKLFF	TGCGCCAGCAGGGGCGCGGGGCCGGCTAATGAAAAACTGTTTTTT
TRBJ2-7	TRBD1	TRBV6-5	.	CASSPARQGSGEQYF	TGTGCCAGCAGTCCCGCCCGACAGGGATCGGGCGAGCAGTACTTC
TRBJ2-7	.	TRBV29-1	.	CSGHNRAAYEQYF	TGCAGCGGCCATAACCGGGCTGCCTACGAGCAGTACTTC
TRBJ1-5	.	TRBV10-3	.	CAISDNGGDQPQHF	TGTGCCATCAGTGATAACGGGGGTGATCAGCCCCAGCATTTT
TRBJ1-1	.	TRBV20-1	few	CSARDRQGSGNTEAFF	TGCAGTGCTAGAGATCGCCAGGGGAGCGGGAACACTGAAGCTTTCTTT
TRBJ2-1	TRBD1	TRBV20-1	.	CSALGQGKYNEQFF	TGCAGTGCTTTGGGACAGGGCAAATACAATGAGCAGTTCTTC
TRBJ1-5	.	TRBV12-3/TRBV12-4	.	CASSFGGSGEGNQPQHF	TGTGCCAGCAGTTTTGGCGGATCGGGGGAGGGCAATCAGCCCCAGCATTTT
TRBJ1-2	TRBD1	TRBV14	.	CASSQGDRPFYGYTF	TGTGCCAGCAGCCAAGGGGACAGGCCTTTCTATGGCTACACCTTC
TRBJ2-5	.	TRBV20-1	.	CSARSYIAELQETQYF	TGCAGTGCTAGATCCTACATAGCGGAGCTCCAAGAGACCCAGTACTTC
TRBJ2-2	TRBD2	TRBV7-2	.	CASSLFSSGASNTGELFF	TGTGCCAGCAGCTTATTTAGTAGCGGGGCGTCGAACACCGGGGAGCTGTTTTTT
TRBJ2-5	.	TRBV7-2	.	CASSRPGFEQYF	TGTGCCAGCAGCCGACCAGGGTTTGAGCAGTACTTC
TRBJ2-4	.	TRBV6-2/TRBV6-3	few	CASSPLGNIQYF	TGTGCCAGCAGTCCGCTAGGAAACATTCAGTACTTC
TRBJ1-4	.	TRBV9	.	CASSRAPDVTNEKLFF	TGTGCCAGCAGCCGGGCCCCGGACGTTACTAATGAAAAACTGTTTTTT
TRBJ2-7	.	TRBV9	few	CASSVSGVAYEQYF	TGTGCCAGCAGCGTCTCCGGGGTAGCATACGAGCAGTACTTC
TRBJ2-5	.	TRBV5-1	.	CASSLLGQNQETQYF	TGCGCCAGCAGCTTGTTAGGACAGAACCAAGAGACCCAGTACTTC
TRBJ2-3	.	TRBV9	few	CASSGGPDTQYF	TGTGCCAGCAGCGGGGGACCAGATACGCAGTATTTT